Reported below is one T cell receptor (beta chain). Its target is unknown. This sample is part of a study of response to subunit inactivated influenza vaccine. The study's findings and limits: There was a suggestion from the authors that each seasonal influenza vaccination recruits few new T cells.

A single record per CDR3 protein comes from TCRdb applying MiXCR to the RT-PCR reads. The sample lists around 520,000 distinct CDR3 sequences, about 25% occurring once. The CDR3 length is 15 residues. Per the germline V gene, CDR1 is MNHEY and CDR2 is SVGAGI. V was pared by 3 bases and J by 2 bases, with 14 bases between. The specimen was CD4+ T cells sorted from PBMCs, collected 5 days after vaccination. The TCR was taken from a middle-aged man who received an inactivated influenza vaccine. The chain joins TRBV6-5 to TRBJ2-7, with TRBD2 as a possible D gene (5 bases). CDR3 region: CASSYNREPTYEQYF. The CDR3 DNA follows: TGTGCCAGCAGTTATAACCGGGAACCTACCTACGAGCAGTACTTC.